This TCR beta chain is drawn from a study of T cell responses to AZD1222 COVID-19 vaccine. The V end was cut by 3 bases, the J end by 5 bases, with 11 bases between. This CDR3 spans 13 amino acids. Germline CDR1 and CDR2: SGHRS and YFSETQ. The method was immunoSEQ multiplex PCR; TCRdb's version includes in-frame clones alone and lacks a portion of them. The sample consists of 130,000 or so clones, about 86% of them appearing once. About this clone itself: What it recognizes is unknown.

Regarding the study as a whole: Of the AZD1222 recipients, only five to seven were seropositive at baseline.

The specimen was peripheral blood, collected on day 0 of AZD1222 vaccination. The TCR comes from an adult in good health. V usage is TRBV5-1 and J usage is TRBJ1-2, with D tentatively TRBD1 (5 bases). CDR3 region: CASSSGTAYGYTF. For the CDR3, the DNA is TGCGCCAGCAGCTCCGGGACCGCGTATGGCTACACCTTC.